Sequencing of this T cell receptor (beta chain) was carried out in a study of beta chain features in type 1 diabetes (dated by TCRdb to the late 2010s). At the level of the whole study: Mean age, gender distribution, total cell number and subset yield were not different between patients and healthy donors. In the study, TCRB repertoires of sorted circulating CD4+ T cell subsets from recently diagnosed type 1 diabetes patients were compared with those of matched healthy donors. Naive and central memory subsets were obtained from all 28 donors, but regulatory and stem cell-like memory subsets were isolated from only 8 patients and roughly 8 healthy donors. A total of over 90,000,000 sorted cells were examined across all samples, and a strong correlation was observed between cell number per subset and RNA yield. The investigation overall reported the following: Fewer insertions and more nucleotide deletions at VDJ recombination sites were observed in patients with type 1 diabetes, implying thymic rearrangement abnormalities. Naive, central memory and regulatory TCRB repertoires appeared to be more alike among patients than among healthy donors. Because cDNA was sequenced instead of genomic DNA, activated cells with high expression could be over-represented, although the groups did not differ in activation or CD3 levels. A moderate but significant shortening of TCRB CDR3 length was observed in type 1 diabetes patients in all four CD4+ subsets. Only small numbers of individuals were included in the HLA sub-analyses, which left unresolved whether HLA type had any influence on TCRB rearrangement. PCR might favor shorter templates, but patient and control samples were amplified and corrected together, so any skew would affect both groups equally.

On this clone: The clone's antigen remains unknown. No much larger clonotype is one base removed from it; base qualities were not supplied.

Including cysteine and phenylalanine, the CDR3 has 12 amino acids. Kept here is only the CDR3 DNA, which spans 36 bases and is read in frame from base 1. V is pared back by 5 bases and J by 4 bases, with 8 bases lying between the germline termini. According to the germline V gene (reference sequence), CDR1 reads SEHNR and CDR2 reads FQNEAQ. Each donor gave one peripheral blood draw, averaging approximately 120 mL, which was collected into heparinised tubes. Using a panel that included CD45RO, CCR7, CD25, CD127, CD95 and CD27, naive, central memory, regulatory and stem cell-like memory CD4+ T cells were sorted on a BD FACSAria II. A purity above 95% was achieved for all sorted populations. Right away, PBMCs were isolated by Lymphoprep density gradient centrifugation and were stained directly, with no culture step. Samples were stained and sorted in pairs, with one healthy donor and one patient per experiment, so that batch effects were minimized.

All of the isolated RNA was reverse transcribed with the High Capacity cDNA Reverse Transcription Kit, so expressed TCRB transcripts were sequenced. Naive, central memory and regulatory T cell samples underwent deep immunoSEQ sequencing, averaging around 4 million total reads per sample. Sorted cells were lysed in RLT buffer, and RNA was extracted using DNase-treated RNeasy Micro or Mini kits according to cell number. Each cell subset was processed separately to prevent cross-contamination, with patient and healthy donor samples processed together. The immunoSEQ multiplex PCR was used to amplify TCRB sequences from cDNA, yielding 87-bp fragments that span the CDR3 region. The amplicons were sequenced using the Illumina HiSeq platform. From the authors' description of their analysis: Synthetic template baselines were used to correct PCR bias computationally, reads within Hamming distance 2 were collapsed together, and singletons that could not be merged were discarded. Reads were aligned to IMGT to assign V, D and J genes, CDR3 length, and insertions or deletions at six rearrangement sites. Clonotype counts were normalized to sorted cell number within each subset before computing true diversity and Gini coefficients with the tcR R package. The overlap coefficient, calculated on TCRB nucleotide sequences, was used to quantify repertoire sharing. Out-of-frame TCRB sequences from naive cells were analyzed as a proxy for the pre-selection repertoire. Not all clones reach the TCRdb copy of this immuneACCESS table, which keeps in-frame sequences only. Checked studies attribute under half of the gap to unresolved V genes and leave the rest unexplained. Clone size and V and J calls were adopted from that table, with D and trimming inferred from the DNA. For this sample there are roughly 500,000 clones; roughly 31% appear just once. The top ten clonotypes cover about 0.065% of the sample.

The sample comprised naive CD4+ T cells from blood. What the cell subset or site label conveys for this sample: true naive CD4+ T cells. The rearrangement combines TRBV7-9 with TRBJ1-1; the D segment cannot be called with confidence. The receptor was isolated from a man between 18 and 29 years old in good health. The DNA is TGTGCCAGCAGCCAGAGGAGCACTGAAGCTTTCTTT. It specifies CASSQRSTEAFF.